Below are 7 T cell receptor beta chains sequenced from a single sample in a study of PD-L1 blockade in urothelial cancer. Documented time point: pretreatment peripheral blood. Sequenced by immunoSEQ multiplex PCR; TCRdb stores in-frame clones only, minus some. The sample has about 57,000 clones, 81% seen once. The source was PBMCs, collected around atezolizumab (anti-PD-L1) treatment. The receptors derive from a man aged 65 to 79 with urothelial cancer.

The CDR3 DNA is TGTGCCAGCTCATTTACAGGGGTGAACACTGAAGCTTTCTTT. This codes for CASSFTGVNTEAFF. The rearrangement uses TRBV18 and TRBJ1-1; 7 nucleotides match TRBD1. The germline V gene encodes CDR1 KGHSH and CDR2 LQKENI. Trimming removed 5 bases from V and 0 bases from J; junction bases left unmatched: 3. The CDR3 is 14 residues long.

The chain links TRBV11-2 to TRBJ2-5; 9 bases align to TRBD1. The CDR3 is made up of 15 amino acids. Germline lookup yields CDR1 SGHAT and CDR2 FQNNGV. Trimming at V came to 6 bases and at J to 1 base, leaving 6 bases not matched to a gene. This CDR3 reads CASSQGQGSQETQYF. CDR3 nucleotides: TGTGCCAGCAGTCAGGGACAGGGATCCCAAGAGACCCAGTACTTC.

The V and J genes are TRBV27 and TRBJ1-5, with 7 positions matching TRBD1. V was pared by 6 bases and J by 0 bases, with 11 bases of the junction left unmatched. The length of the CDR3 is 17 residues. Germline CDR1 and CDR2: MNHEY and SMNVEV (reference sequence). The CDR3 nucleotides are TGTGCCAGCAGCCGCCGGACAGGCCTAACTAGCAATCAGCCCCAGCATTTT. It codes for CASSRRTGLTSNQPQHF.

The chain has TRBV9 and TRBJ1-1, with D unresolved. CDR3 length: 14 residues. Germline CDR1 reads SGDLS; CDR2 reads YYNGEE. Trimming pared 0 bases from V and 10 bases from J, leaving 16 bases between. CDR3 nucleotides: TGTGCCAGCAGCGTAGTGGGCACCCCCGGGGTAGCTTTCTTT. Translated: CASSVVGTPGVAFF.

This rearrangement joins TRBV9 to TRBJ2-4; tentative D call: TRBD2 (5 bases). The CDR3 extends over 14 amino acids. V was pared by 0 bases and J by 7 bases, with 11 bases between. Germline-derived CDR1 and CDR2 are SGDLS and YYNGEE. CDR3 in amino acids: CASSVDLRGNIQYF. CDR3 coding DNA: TGTGCCAGCAGCGTAGACCTCCGAGGGAACATTCAGTACTTC.

The chain links TRBV5-1 to TRBJ1-2; D gene uncertain. The V gene's germline CDR1 is SGHRS and CDR2 YFSETQ. This CDR3 comprises 14 residues. Trimming took off 0 bases at V and 6 bases at J, with 12 bases between the two ends. This chain's CDR3 is CASSLVSFGDGYTF. The CDR3 DNA sequence: TGCGCCAGCAGCTTGGTCTCCTTCGGGGATGGCTACACCTTC.

The J gene is TRBJ2-5, the V gene TRBV29-1, with 9 bases fitting TRBD1. The CDR3 spans 13 residues. Germline V gives CDR1 SQVTM, CDR2 ANQGSEA. Trimming cost V 7 bases and J 4 bases; bases outside gene matches: 7. CDR3 sequence reads: CSADRGERETQYF. CDR3 bases: TGCAGCGCCGACAGGGGGGAGAGAGAGACCCAGTACTTC.